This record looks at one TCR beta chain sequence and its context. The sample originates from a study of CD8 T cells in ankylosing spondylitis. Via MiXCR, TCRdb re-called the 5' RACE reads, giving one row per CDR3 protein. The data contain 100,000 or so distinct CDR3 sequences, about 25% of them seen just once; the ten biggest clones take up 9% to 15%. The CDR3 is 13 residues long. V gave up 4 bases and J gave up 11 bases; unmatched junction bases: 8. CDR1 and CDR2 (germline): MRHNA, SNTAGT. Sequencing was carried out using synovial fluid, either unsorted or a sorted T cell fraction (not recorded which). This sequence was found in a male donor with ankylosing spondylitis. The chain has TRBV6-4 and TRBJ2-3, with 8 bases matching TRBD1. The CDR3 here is CASSGLGGTGQYF. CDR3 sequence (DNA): TGTGCCAGCAGTGGACTCGGCGGGACAGGGCAGTATTTT.